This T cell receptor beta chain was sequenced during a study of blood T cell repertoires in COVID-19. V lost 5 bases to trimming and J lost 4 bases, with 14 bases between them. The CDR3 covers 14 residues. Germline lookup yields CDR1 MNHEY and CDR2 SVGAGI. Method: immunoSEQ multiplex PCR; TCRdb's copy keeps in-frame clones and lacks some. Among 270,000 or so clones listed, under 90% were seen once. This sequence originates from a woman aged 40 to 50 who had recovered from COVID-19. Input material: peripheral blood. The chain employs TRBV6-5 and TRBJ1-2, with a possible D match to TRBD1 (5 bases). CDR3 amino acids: CASSPGGGPYGYTF. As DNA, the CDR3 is TGTGCCAGCAGTCCGGGGGGGGGACCCTATGGCTACACCTTC.